This T cell receptor beta chain is from a study of PD-1 blockade in classical Hodgkin lymphoma. Every patient experienced relapse after autologous stem cell transplantation, and brentuximab vedotin exposure varied. Findings and limits, study-wide: Patients who initiated nivolumab within 1 year of ASCT were excluded.

Germline V gene data show CDR1 as LNHNV and CDR2 as YYDKDF (reference sequence). The CDR3 is made up of 14 amino acids. The V and J ends lost 7 bases and 7 bases respectively, with 20 bases between them. Remarks on this clone: The target antigen is unknown.

Sequencing used immunoSEQ multiplex PCR; TCRdb keeps in-frame clones, though not all of them. The sample yields about 97,000 clones, roughly 83% seen once. The V gene is TRBV15, the J gene TRBJ2-7; possible D gene TRBD1, 5 bases. The TCR comes from a human donor with classical Hodgkin lymphoma. The sample here was peripheral blood mononuclear cells (PBMCs), taken at baseline. The CDR3 protein is CATKDSITRSEQYF. DNA of the CDR3: TGTGCCACCAAAGACAGTATCACGAGGAGTGAGCAGTACTTC.